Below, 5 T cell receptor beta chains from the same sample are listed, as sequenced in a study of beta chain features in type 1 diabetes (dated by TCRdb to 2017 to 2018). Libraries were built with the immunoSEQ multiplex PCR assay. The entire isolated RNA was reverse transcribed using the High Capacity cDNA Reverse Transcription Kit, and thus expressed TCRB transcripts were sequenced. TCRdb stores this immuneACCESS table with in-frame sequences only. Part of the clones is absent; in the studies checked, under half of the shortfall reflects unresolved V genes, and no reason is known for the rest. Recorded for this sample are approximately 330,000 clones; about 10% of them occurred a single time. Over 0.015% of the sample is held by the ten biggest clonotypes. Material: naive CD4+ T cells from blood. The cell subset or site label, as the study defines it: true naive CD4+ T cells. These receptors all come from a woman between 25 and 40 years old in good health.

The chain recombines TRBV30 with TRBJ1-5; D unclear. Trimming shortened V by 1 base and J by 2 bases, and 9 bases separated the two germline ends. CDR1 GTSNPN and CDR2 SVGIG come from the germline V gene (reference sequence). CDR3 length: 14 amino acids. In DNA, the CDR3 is TGTGCCTGGAGTGCAAACAGTGGCAATCAGCCCCAGCATTTT. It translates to CAWSANSGNQPQHF.

The CDR3 DNA follows: TGTGCCATCAGTGACGGGACAGGGGGCTTGAACACTGAAGCTTTCTTT. This translates into CAISDGTGGLNTEAFF. The V call is TRBV10-3, the J call TRBJ1-1, with TRBD1 matching over 12 bases. There are 16 residues in the CDR3. The trim removed 3 bases at V and 0 bases at J, leaving 2 bases unmatched. Germline V gene sequence: CDR1 ENHRY, CDR2 SYGVKD.

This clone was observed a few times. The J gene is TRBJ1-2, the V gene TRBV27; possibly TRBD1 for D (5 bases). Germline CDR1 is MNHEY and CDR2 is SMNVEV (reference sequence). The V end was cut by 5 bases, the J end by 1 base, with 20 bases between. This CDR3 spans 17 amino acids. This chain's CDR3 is CASSKQRGKALNYGYTF. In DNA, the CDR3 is TGTGCCAGCAGTAAACAACGGGGGAAGGCCCTTAACTATGGCTACACCTTC.

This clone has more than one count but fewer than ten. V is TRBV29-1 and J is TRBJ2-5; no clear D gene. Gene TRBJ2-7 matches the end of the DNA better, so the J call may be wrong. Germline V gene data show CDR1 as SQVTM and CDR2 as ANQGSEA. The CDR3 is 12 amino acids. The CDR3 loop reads CSVGRDSYEQYF. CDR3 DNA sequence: TGCAGCGTTGGGCGCGACTCCTACGAGCAGTACTTC.

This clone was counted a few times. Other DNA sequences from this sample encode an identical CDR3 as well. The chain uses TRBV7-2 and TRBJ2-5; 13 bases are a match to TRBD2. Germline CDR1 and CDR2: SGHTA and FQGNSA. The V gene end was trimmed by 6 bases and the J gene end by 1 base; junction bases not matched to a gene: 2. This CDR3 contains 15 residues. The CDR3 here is CASSWTSGSQETQYF. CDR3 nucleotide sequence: TGTGCCAGCAGTTGGACTAGCGGGAGCCAAGAGACCCAGTACTTC. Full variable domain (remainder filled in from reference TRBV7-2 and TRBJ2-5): GAGVSQSPSNKVTEKGKDVELRCDPISGHTALYWYRQSLGQGLEFLIYFQGNSAPDKSGLPSDRFSAERTGGSVSTLTIQRTQQEDSAVYLCASSWTSGSQETQYFGPGTRLLVL.